These T cell receptor beta chains were read from a single sample in a study of CD8 T cells in Susac syndrome. TCRdb re-analysed the immunoSEQ multiplex PCR reads in MiXCR, keeping a single row per CDR3 protein. The sample lists about 210,000 distinct CDR3 sequences, 85% to 95% occurring once. The sequenced sample was CD4+ T cells from PBMCs. Receptors were obtained from a human donor in good health. Each CDR3 is given with its conserved first and last residue. Fields, in order: V gene, D gene, J gene, clone size, CDR3 protein, CDR3 DNA. The D gene is left open where the match is weak. Size is omitted from some rows. Given values are once, few, many or a class for expanded clones.

TRBV20-1,.,TRBJ2-3,.,CSATPLRGGTDTQYF,TGCAGTGCTACTCCCTTAAGGGGGGGGACAGATACGCAGTATTTT
TRBV20-1,TRBD1,TRBJ2-7,.,CSAPGTGDEQYF,TGCAGTGCACCCGGGACAGGGGACGAGCAGTACTTC
TRBV24-1,.,TRBJ1-2,.,CATIDRDSRLRGGYTF,TGTGCCACCATCGATCGCGACAGCCGTCTCCGGGGCGGCTACACCTTC
TRBV3-1,TRBD1,TRBJ2-2,.,CASSPVHQGVDTGELFF,TGTGCCAGCAGCCCGGTTCATCAGGGGGTGGACACCGGGGAGCTGTTTTTT
TRBV10-3,TRBD1,TRBJ2-7,.,CAIGQGLDYEQYF,TGTGCCATTGGACAGGGGTTAGACTACGAGCAGTACTTC
TRBV15,.,TRBJ1-5,.,CATSRDIGSGQPQHF,TGTGCCACCAGCAGAGATATTGGCTCGGGCCAGCCCCAGCATTTT
TRBV28,.,TRBJ1-5,.,CASSWANNQPQHF,TGTGCCAGCAGTTGGGCCAACAATCAGCCCCAGCATTTT
TRBV5-1,.,TRBJ1-1,.,CASSLSAGRQGTFF,TGCGCCAGCAGCTTGTCGGCAGGGAGGCAGGGTACGTTCTTT
TRBV6-1,TRBD2,TRBJ2-1,.,CASSPSGQGGSYNEQFF,TGTGCCAGCAGTCCTAGCGGGCAAGGAGGGTCCTACAATGAGCAGTTCTTC
TRBV24-1,.,TRBJ2-5,.,CATSVGLQETQYF,TGTGCCACCAGTGTTGGGCTACAAGAGACCCAGTACTTC
TRBV12-3/TRBV12-4,.,TRBJ2-6,.,CASSPRSQVFGANVLTF,TGTGCCAGCAGTCCTCGTTCACAGGTGTTTGGGGCCAACGTCCTGACTTTC
TRBV5-4,.,TRBJ1-2,once,CASSANSGSYGYTF,TGTGCCAGCAGCGCTAACTCGGGAAGCTATGGCTACACCTTC
TRBV20-1,.,TRBJ1-5,.,CSARGSQAQHF,TGCAGTGCTAGAGGATCCCAGGCCCAGCATTTT
TRBV6-5,.,TRBJ2-1,.,CASSYGVNEQFF,TGTGCCAGCAGTTACGGTGTAAATGAGCAGTTCTTC
TRBV19,.,TRBJ1-5,.,CASSIGGGRIQPQHF,TGTGCCAGTAGTATAGGGGGAGGAAGGATTCAGCCCCAGCATTTT
TRBV12-3/TRBV12-4,TRBD1,TRBJ1-1,.,CASSETGREAFF,TGTGCCAGCAGCGAGACAGGGCGGGAAGCTTTCTTT
TRBV27,TRBD1,TRBJ2-1,.,CASSLRGQYNEQFF,TGTGCCAGCAGTCTAAGGGGACAGTACAATGAGCAGTTCTTC
TRBV7-6,.,TRBJ2-2,.,CASSWGASGPTGELFF,TGTGCCAGCAGCTGGGGGGCTAGCGGACCCACCGGGGAGCTGTTTTTT
TRBV9,TRBD2,TRBJ2-2,.,CASSVPQGTSGLTGELFF,TGTGCCAGCAGCGTACCGCAGGGGACTAGCGGGTTAACCGGGGAGCTGTTTTTT
TRBV20-1,TRBD1,TRBJ2-5,.,CSAQMTGFGETQYF,TGCAGTGCCCAAATGACAGGGTTCGGCGAGACCCAGTACTTC
TRBV7-2,TRBD2,TRBJ2-5,.,CASSRGATSGGQETQYF,TGTGCCAGCAGCCGGGGAGCGACTAGCGGGGGTCAAGAGACCCAGTACTTC
TRBV3-1,.,TRBJ1-1,once,CASSQGRSKAFF,TGTGCCAGCAGCCAAGGGCGGTCTAAAGCTTTCTTT
TRBV7-9,.,TRBJ2-2,.,CASTRVNTGELFF,TGTGCCAGCACAAGGGTGAACACCGGGGAGCTGTTTTTT
TRBV2,.,TRBJ2-1,.,CASSLGPRPQQFF,TGTGCCAGCAGCCTCGGTCCCCGGCCCCAGCAGTTCTTC
TRBV20-1,.,TRBJ2-1,once,CSASRGAYNEQFF,TGCAGTGCTAGCAGGGGGGCCTACAATGAGCAGTTCTTC
TRBV7-2,TRBD2,TRBJ2-1,.,CASSSSGLSSYNEQFF,TGTGCCAGCAGCTCTTCGGGACTATCTTCCTACAATGAGCAGTTCTTC
TRBV11-2,.,TRBJ2-3,.,CASILDRTDTQYF,TGTGCCAGCATCCTCGACCGCACAGATACGCAGTATTTT